This T cell receptor (beta chain) derives from a study of beta chain features in type 1 diabetes. With 3 bases removed from V and 0 bases from J, the gap between germline ends came to 5 bases. Germline CDR1 is SGHTA and CDR2 is FQGNSA. The CDR3 has 14 residues. The entirety of the isolated RNA underwent reverse transcription, so expressed TCRB transcripts were sequenced. Several million reads were obtained on average from naive, central memory and regulatory T cell samples. Repertoires were generated with immunoSEQ multiplex PCR, while TCRdb's copy carries only in-frame clones and drops some. Among about 410,000 clones, roughly 13% were seen once, and the ten largest hold less than 0.04%. Comment on this clone: The antigen is undetermined.

Study-wide results and caveats: Unsettled here was the matter of whether HLA type influences TCRB rearrangement.

The source material was naive CD4+ T cells from blood. This chain links TRBV7-2 with TRBJ2-2, with unresolved D. This TCR came from a man aged 25-45 years in good health. The CDR3 region is CASSLPSNTGELFF. CDR3 DNA sequence: TGTGCCAGCAGCTTGCCATCGAACACCGGGGAGCTGTTTTTT. The full variable domain, its missing parts supplied by reference TRBV7-2 and TRBJ2-2, is GAGVSQSPSNKVTEKGKDVELRCDPISGHTALYWYRQSLGQGLEFLIYFQGNSAPDKSGLPSDRFSAERTGGSVSTLTIQRTQQEDSAVYLCASSLPSNTGELFFGEGSRLTVL.